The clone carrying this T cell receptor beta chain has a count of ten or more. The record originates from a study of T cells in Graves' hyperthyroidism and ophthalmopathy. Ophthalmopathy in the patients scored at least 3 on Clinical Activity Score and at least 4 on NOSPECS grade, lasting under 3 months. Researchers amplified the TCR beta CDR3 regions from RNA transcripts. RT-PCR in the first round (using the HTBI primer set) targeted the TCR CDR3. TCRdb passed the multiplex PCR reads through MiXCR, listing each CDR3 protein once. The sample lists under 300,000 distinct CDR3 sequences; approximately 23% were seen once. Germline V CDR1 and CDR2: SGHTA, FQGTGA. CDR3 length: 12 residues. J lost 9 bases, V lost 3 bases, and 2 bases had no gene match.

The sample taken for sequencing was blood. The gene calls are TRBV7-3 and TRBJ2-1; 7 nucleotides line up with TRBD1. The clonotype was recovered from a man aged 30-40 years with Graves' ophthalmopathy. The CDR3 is CASSFRQGEQFF. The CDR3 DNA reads TGTGCCAGCAGCTTCCGACAGGGTGAGCAGTTCTTC.